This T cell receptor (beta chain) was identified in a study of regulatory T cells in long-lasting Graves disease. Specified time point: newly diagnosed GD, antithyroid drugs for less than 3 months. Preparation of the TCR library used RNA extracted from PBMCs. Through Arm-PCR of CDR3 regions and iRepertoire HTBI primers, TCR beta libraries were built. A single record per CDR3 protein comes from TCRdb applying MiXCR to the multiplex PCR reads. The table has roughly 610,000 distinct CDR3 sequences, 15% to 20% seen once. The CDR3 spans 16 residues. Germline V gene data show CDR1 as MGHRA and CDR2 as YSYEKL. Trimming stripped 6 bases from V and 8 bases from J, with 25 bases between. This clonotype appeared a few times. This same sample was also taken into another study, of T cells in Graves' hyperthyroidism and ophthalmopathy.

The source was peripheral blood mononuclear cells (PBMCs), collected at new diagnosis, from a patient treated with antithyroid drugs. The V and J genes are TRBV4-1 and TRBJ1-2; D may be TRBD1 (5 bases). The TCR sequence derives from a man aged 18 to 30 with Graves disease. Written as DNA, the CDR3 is TGCGCCAGCAGTCAGTTTACGGCAGGGAATGATCGAGGCTACACCTTC. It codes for CASSQFTAGNDRGYTF.